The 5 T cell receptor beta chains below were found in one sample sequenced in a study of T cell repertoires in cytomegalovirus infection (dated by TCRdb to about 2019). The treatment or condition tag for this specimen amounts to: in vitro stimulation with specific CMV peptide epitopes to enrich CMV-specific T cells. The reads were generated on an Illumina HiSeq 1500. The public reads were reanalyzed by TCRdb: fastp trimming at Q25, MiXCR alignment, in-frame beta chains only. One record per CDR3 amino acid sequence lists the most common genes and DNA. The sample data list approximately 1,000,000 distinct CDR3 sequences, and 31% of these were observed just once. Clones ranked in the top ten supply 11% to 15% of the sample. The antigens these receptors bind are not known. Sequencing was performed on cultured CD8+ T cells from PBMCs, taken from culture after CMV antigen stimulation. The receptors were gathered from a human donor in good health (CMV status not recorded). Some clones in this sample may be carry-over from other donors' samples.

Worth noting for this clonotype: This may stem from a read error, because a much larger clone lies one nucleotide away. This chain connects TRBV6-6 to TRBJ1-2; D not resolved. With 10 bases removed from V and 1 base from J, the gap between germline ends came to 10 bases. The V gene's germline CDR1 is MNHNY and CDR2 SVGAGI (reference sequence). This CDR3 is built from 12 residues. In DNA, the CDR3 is TGTGCCACCCCTCGGGGTAACTATGGCTACACCTTC. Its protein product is CATPRGNYGYTF.

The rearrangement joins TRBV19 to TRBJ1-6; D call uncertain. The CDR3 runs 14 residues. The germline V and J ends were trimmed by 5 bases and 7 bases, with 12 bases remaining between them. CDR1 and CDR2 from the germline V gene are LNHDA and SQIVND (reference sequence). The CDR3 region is CASSPGPTNSPLHF. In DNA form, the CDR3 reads TGTGCCAGTAGTCCCGGACCCACGAATTCACCCCTCCACTTT.

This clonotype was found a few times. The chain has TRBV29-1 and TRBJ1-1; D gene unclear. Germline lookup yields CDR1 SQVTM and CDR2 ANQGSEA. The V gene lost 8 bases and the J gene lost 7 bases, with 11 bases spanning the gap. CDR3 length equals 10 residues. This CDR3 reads CSFRTVEAFF. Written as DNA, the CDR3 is TGCAGCTTTAGGACGGTTGAAGCTTTCTTT.

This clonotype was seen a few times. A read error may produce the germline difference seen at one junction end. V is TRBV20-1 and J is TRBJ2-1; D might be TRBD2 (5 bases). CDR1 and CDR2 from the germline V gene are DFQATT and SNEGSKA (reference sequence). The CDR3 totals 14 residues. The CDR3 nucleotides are TGCAGTGCCCCTAGAAGCGGCTACTACAATGAGCAGTTTTTC. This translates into CSAPRSGYYNEQFF.

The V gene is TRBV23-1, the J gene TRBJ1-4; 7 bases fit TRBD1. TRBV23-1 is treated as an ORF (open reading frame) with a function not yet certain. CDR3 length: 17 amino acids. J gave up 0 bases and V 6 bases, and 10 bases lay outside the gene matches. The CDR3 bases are TGCGCCAGCAGCCCGTCGGGACAGAATGCAACTAATGAAAAACTGTTTTTT. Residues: CASSPSGQNATNEKLFF.